This passage covers 20 T cell receptor beta chains from one sample sequenced in a study of blood T cells in healthy people across ages. A second roughly 7 to 11 cycle PCR used barcoded and J-beta primers. In TCRdb, the 5' RACE reads were re-called with MiXCR into one record per CDR3 protein. The sample lists some 1,800,000 distinct CDR3 sequences, about two fifths occurring once. Specimen: blood. Every receptor here comes from a human donor in good health.

The rearrangement links TRBV25-1 to TRBJ2-3; D is possibly TRBD1 (5 bases). CDR1 is MGHDK, CDR2 SYGVNS, per germline. The CDR3 covers 16 residues. The germline V and J ends were trimmed by 4 bases and 0 bases, with 14 bases remaining between them. CDR3 in amino acids: CASSVAQGSSTDTQYF. DNA for the CDR3: TGTGCCAGCAGTGTGGCTCAGGGCAGCAGCACAGATACGCAGTATTTT.

The V call is TRBV24-1, the J call TRBJ2-5; tentative D call: TRBD1 (6 bases). Deletions cut 4 bases from V and 4 bases from J, with 15 bases between. CDR3 length: 15 residues. Germline CDR1 KGHDR, CDR2 SFDVKD. The CDR3, as DNA: TGTGCCACCAGTGAGGCAGGGGCTTACGGAGAGACCCAGTACTTC. Amino acids: CATSEAGAYGETQYF.

The chain has TRBV20-1 and TRBJ1-5; no definite D call. CDR3 length: 13 amino acids. CDR1 is DFQATT, CDR2 SNEGSKA, per germline (reference sequence). V was shortened by 5 bases and J by 7 bases, with 15 bases between the two germline ends. The CDR3 DNA sequence: TGCAGTGCTGGTCGGCCTCCTCCCCAGCCCCAGCATTTT. It encodes CSAGRPPPQPQHF.

This clonotype was counted between two and nine times. The chain uses TRBV12-3 or TRBV12-4 and TRBJ1-6; 10 bases fit TRBD1. This CDR3 is 18 amino acids long. Trimming took 8 bases from V and 9 from J; bases not matched to a gene: 19. CDR3 sequence (DNA): TGTGCCAGCTTACGGGGACAGGGGTTCAGTTGGCAACTTTCACCCCTCCACTTT. This gives the protein CASLRGQGFSWQLSPLHF.

The genes are TRBV20-1 and TRBJ2-2; D uncertain. Per the germline V gene, CDR1 is DFQATT and CDR2 is SNEGSKA (reference sequence). The CDR3 totals 14 residues. V was trimmed by 0 bases and J by 6 bases, leaving 11 bases between them. CDR3 nucleotide sequence: TGCAGTGCTAGAGAACCGGAAGATCCCGGGGAGCTGTTTTTT. This translates into CSAREPEDPGELFF.

This clonotype was counted a single time. V and J are TRBV20-1 and TRBJ1-6; 7 nucleotides line up with TRBD1. Germline assignment: CDR1 DFQATT and CDR2 SNEGSKA (reference sequence). This CDR3 contains 13 residues. Trimming at V came to 5 bases and at J to 7 bases, leaving 5 bases not matched to a gene. CDR3 amino acids: CSALDRNNSPLHF. CDR3 nucleotides: TGCAGTGCTTTGGACAGGAACAATTCACCCCTCCACTTT.

This clonotype came up many times. This chain uses TRBV2 with TRBJ2-5; 9 bases are shared with TRBD1. Germline V gene data show CDR1 as SNHLY and CDR2 as FYNNEI. Unmatched junction bases numbered 3, after V lost 8 bases and J lost 5 bases. The CDR3 sequence is 12 residues long. CDR3 nucleotides: TGTGCCAGCTCAGGACAGGGGGAGACCCAGTACTTC. It codes for CASSGQGETQYF.

The genes are TRBV4-3 and TRBJ2-1; D perhaps matches TRBD1 (7 bases). CDR1 LGHNA and CDR2 YSLEER come from the germline V gene. This CDR3 has 16 residues. V was trimmed by 3 bases and J by 5 bases, leaving 17 bases between them. Here the CDR3 DNA reads TGCGCCAGCAGCCACCTGGGACAGTGGAGGGACAATGAGCAGTTCTTC. Its translation is CASSHLGQWRDNEQFF.

The table lists this clonotype with a few counts. V gene TRBV4-3 combines with J gene TRBJ1-2; D is possibly TRBD1 (5 bases). CDR3 length: 15 residues. Germline loops: CDR1 LGHNA, CDR2 YSLEER. The V end lost 3 bases, the J end lost 1 base, and 12 bases lay between the germline ends. In DNA, the CDR3 is TGCGCCAGCAGCCAGACAGTCCCCGTTAACTATGGCTACACCTTC. This sequence encodes CASSQTVPVNYGYTF.

The chain recombines TRBV9 with TRBJ1-6; D not certain. Looked up from germline, CDR1 is SGDLS and CDR2 is YYNGEE. Trimming stripped 4 bases from V and 1 base from J, with 15 bases between. The CDR3 is made up of 17 amino acids. The CDR3 DNA reads as TGTGCCAGCAGCCTTAACCCCACGCCTTCCTATAATTCACCCCTCCACTTT. Translated: CASSLNPTPSYNSPLHF. The variable domain in full, completed from reference TRBV9 and TRBJ1-6, reads DSGVTQTPKHLITATGQRVTLRCSPRSGDLSVYWYQQSLDQGLQFLIQYYNGEERAKGNILERFSAQQFPDLHSELNLSSLELGDSALYFCASSLNPTPSYNSPLHFGNGTRLTVT.

The V gene is TRBV19, the J gene TRBJ1-4, with D perhaps TRBD1 (5 bases). Per germline, CDR1 LNHDA and CDR2 SQIVND (reference sequence). The CDR3 has 13 residues. The germline V and J ends were trimmed by 11 bases and 5 bases, with 15 bases remaining between them. The CDR3 bases are TGTGCCCGGAAGGGGTCTGGGAATGAAAAACTGTTTTTT. This codes for CARKGSGNEKLFF.

This clonotype was seen a handful of times. The chain is built from TRBV4-1 and TRBJ2-1, with 12 nucleotides matching TRBD1. CDR3 length: 20 amino acids. V trimming: 4 bases; J trimming: 0 bases; junction bases outside the gene matches: 13. Germline-derived CDR1 and CDR2 are MGHRA and YSYEKL. The CDR3 is CASSPPGGQGAYNSYNEQFF. The CDR3 coding sequence is TGCGCCAGCAGCCCTCCGGGGGGACAGGGGGCTTATAACTCCTACAATGAGCAGTTCTTC.

This rearrangement joins TRBV7-9 to TRBJ2-6; possibly TRBD1 for D (5 bases). The CDR3 runs to 17 residues. From germline, CDR1 is SEHNR and CDR2 FQNEAQ (reference sequence). Trimming left V 1 base short and J 1 base short, with 11 bases between. The CDR3 coding sequence is TGTGCCAGCAGCTTAGTTAACAGGTTTTCTGGGGCCAACGTCCTGACTTTC. Its protein product is CASSLVNRFSGANVLTF.

This chain joins TRBV19 and TRBJ2-6, with D hard to call. This CDR3 spans 16 amino acids. CDR1 is LNHDA, CDR2 SQIVND, per germline (reference sequence). V shed 7 bases and J shed 0 bases, with 13 bases lying between them. CDR3 nucleotides: TGTGCCAGTAACAACCCACGTCTCTCTGGGGCCAACGTCCTGACTTTC. Translating it yields CASNNPRLSGANVLTF.

This clonotype was seen only a few times. A junction end diverges from the germline sequence, so it may reflect a read error. This chain links TRBV14 with TRBJ2-5; D remains ambiguous. The J call may be wrong; the DNA end is better matched by TRBJ2-7. The germline V gene has CDR1 SGHDN and CDR2 FVKESK. The CDR3 sequence is 13 residues long. CDR3 loop: CASSQDLEGEQYF. Here the CDR3 DNA reads TGTGCCAGTAGCCAAGATCTGGAAGGCGAGCAGTACTTC.

This clonotype showed up just a few times. The chain combines TRBV5-6 with TRBJ2-7; D is uncertain. The CDR3 contains 15 residues. Germline CDR1 reads SGHDT; CDR2 reads YYEEEE. V was cut by 2 bases and J by 2 bases, with 14 bases left in between. The CDR3, as DNA: TGTGCCAGCAGCTTTTTAGGGAAGTACCCCTACGAGCAGTACTTC. Protein: CASSFLGKYPYEQYF.

The chain uses TRBV11-2 and TRBJ2-4; TRBD1 or TRBD2 may be the D gene (5 bases each). CDR1 and CDR2 (germline): SGHAT, FQNNGV. The CDR3 is made up of 15 amino acids. Deletions cut 3 bases from V and 6 bases from J, with 15 bases between. The CDR3 sequence: CASSFGLDGGNIQYF. CDR3 sequence (DNA): TGTGCCAGCAGCTTCGGACTCGATGGGGGAAACATTCAGTACTTC.

This clonotype was seen a few times. This sequence joins TRBV7-2 and TRBJ2-3; 8 bases are shared with TRBD1. V was clipped by 1 base and J by 5 bases; unmatched bases: 2. This CDR3 comprises 14 residues. In germline, CDR1 is SGHTA, CDR2 FQGNSA. CDR3 amino acids: CASSLGRGLDTQYF. CDR3 sequence (DNA): TGTGCCAGCAGCTTAGGCAGGGGGCTAGATACGCAGTATTTT. Combining the CDR3 with reference TRBV7-2 and TRBJ2-3 gives the whole variable domain GAGVSQSPSNKVTEKGKDVELRCDPISGHTALYWYRQSLGQGLEFLIYFQGNSAPDKSGLPSDRFSAERTGGSVSTLTIQRTQQEDSAVYLCASSLGRGLDTQYFGPGTRLTVL.

The chain couples TRBV10-3 to TRBJ2-7, with TRBD1 as a possible D gene (7 bases). The germline V and J ends were trimmed by 11 bases and 4 bases, with 30 bases remaining between them. From germline, CDR1 is ENHRY and CDR2 SYGVKD. The CDR3 has 17 residues. The CDR3 here is CAPLRSITGGGPYEQYF. The DNA for the CDR3 is TGTGCCCCCCTCAGATCCATTACTGGAGGGGGCCCTTACGAGCAGTACTTC.

The sample holds a few counts of this clonotype. This chain joins TRBV12-3 or TRBV12-4 and TRBJ1-1; D is possibly TRBD1 (5 bases). The CDR3 consists of 12 residues. V dropped 3 bases and J dropped 8 bases, with 10 bases sitting between them. In DNA, the CDR3 is TGTGCCAGCAGTTTCATGGGGCCCGAAGCTTTCTTT. It specifies CASSFMGPEAFF.